What follows are 14 T cell receptor beta chains derived from one specimen sequenced in a study of a mutant IDH1 vaccine in newly diagnosed glioma. Time point specified: baseline, week 1 (first vaccination visit). Indicated treatment: pre-vaccination baseline after standard-of-care therapy. Sequencing was performed with immunoSEQ multiplex PCR; in TCRdb, only in-frame clones are kept and a portion is missing. In the table there are about 98,000 clones, 70% to 90% of which are singletons. Sample: PBMCs, taken from a glioma patient treated with radiotherapy, temozolomide or both. The origin of the receptors is a woman aged 45 to 65 with glioma.

The chain recombines TRBV9 with TRBJ2-7, with D perhaps matching TRBD2 (5 bases). This CDR3 spans 14 amino acids. Germline-derived CDR1 and CDR2 are SGDLS and YYNGEE. V lost 4 bases and J lost 2, with 13 bases in between. Written as DNA, the CDR3 is TGTGCCAGCAGCACCGCGAGCGGTCCCTACGAGCAGTACTTC. It yields the protein CASSTASGPYEQYF.

The gene calls are TRBV30 and TRBJ1-3; the D is unclear. V was pared by 5 bases and J by 2 bases, with 4 bases between. Germline V gene sequence: CDR1 GTSNPN, CDR2 SVGIG (reference sequence). This CDR3 contains 11 residues. CDR3 nucleotide sequence: TGTGCCTGGGGTACTGGAAACACCATATATTTT. Its protein product is CAWGTGNTIYF.

The DNA of the CDR3 is TGTGCCTGGAGTGTATGGAGAAGAAGCTATGGCTACACCTTC. This sequence encodes CAWSVWRRSYGYTF. The V and J genes are TRBV30 and TRBJ1-2, with D unresolved. Looked up from germline, CDR1 is GTSNPN and CDR2 is SVGIG (reference sequence). Trimming cost V 0 bases and J 4 bases, with 12 bases left between them. This CDR3 is built from 14 residues.

A single count supports this clone. The rearrangement uses TRBV11-2 and TRBJ1-5; 8 bases agree with TRBD1. V dropped 4 bases and J dropped 3; count of bases not matched to a gene: 5. Looked up from germline, CDR1 is SGHAT and CDR2 is FQNNGV. The CDR3 covers 15 residues. The CDR3 spells CASSSDRGINQPQHF. The CDR3 nucleotides read TGTGCCAGCAGCTCTGACAGGGGAATCAATCAGCCCCAGCATTTT.

The chain couples TRBV12-5 to TRBJ2-5, with TRBD2 matching 7 bases. After removal of 3 bases from V and 5 bases from J, the junction contained 3 bases not matched to a gene. The CDR3 loop spans 13 amino acids. Germline CDR1 is LGHNT and CDR2 is FRNRAP. CDR3 protein: CASGFQLAETQYF. The CDR3 coding sequence is TGTGCTAGTGGTTTTCAACTAGCGGAGACCCAGTACTTC.

The chain recombines TRBV19 with TRBJ2-2; 12 bases match TRBD1. Per germline, CDR1 LNHDA and CDR2 SQIVND (reference sequence). V dropped 9 bases and J dropped 8; count of bases not matched to a gene: 13. This CDR3 has 16 residues. The DNA of the CDR3 is TGTGCCAGCGGAAAGATCCGGGACAGGGGGCCGGGGGAGCTGTTTTTT. Amino acid sequence: CASGKIRDRGPGELFF.

J is TRBJ2-2 and V is TRBV6-4; a possible D gene is TRBD1 (5 bases). The ends were cut back, 6 bases at V and 2 bases at J, with 10 bases in the middle. The CDR3 runs 14 residues. CDR1 is MRHNA and CDR2 is SNTAGT in the germline V gene. The CDR3 coding sequence is TGTGCCAGCAGCCGGACACCTAACACCGGGGAGCTGTTTTTT. This gives the protein CASSRTPNTGELFF.

The V gene is TRBV9, the J gene TRBJ2-3; 9 nucleotides line up with TRBD2. The CDR3 has 16 amino acids. The V gene's germline CDR1 is SGDLS and CDR2 YYNGEE. J was trimmed by 3 bases and V by 0 bases; bases with no gene match: 5. The CDR3 region is CASSVAGAGGTDTQYF. CDR3 DNA sequence: TGTGCCAGCAGCGTAGCCGGAGCGGGAGGAACAGATACGCAGTATTTT.

The gene calls are TRBV6-5 and TRBJ1-1; D is perhaps TRBD1 (5 bases). CDR1 and CDR2 from the germline V gene are MNHEY and SVGAGI. The CDR3 sequence is 13 residues long. V lost 3 bases, J lost 1 base, and 6 bases lay in between. CDR3 in DNA: TGTGCCAGCAGTTATGGACAGAACACTGAAGCTTTCTTT. It yields the protein CASSYGQNTEAFF.

V and J are TRBV30 and TRBJ2-7; D not certain. Germline assignment: CDR1 GTSNPN and CDR2 SVGIG (reference sequence). This CDR3 has 13 residues. Trimming stripped 3 bases from V and 0 bases from J, with 9 bases between. The CDR3 protein is CAWRGTSSYEQYF. DNA for the CDR3: TGTGCCTGGAGAGGCACCTCCTCCTACGAGCAGTACTTC. The full variable domain, completed using reference TRBV30 and TRBJ2-7, is SQTIHQWPATLVQPVGSPLSLECTVEGTSNPNLYWYRQAAGRGLQLLFYSVGIGQISSEVPQNLSASRPQDRQFILSSKKLLLSDSGFYLCAWRGTSSYEQYFGPGTRLTVT.

The chain combines TRBV4-1 with TRBJ2-1; D is uncertain. V lost 4 bases and J 7 bases, leaving 11 bases between the germline ends. Germline CDR1 reads MGHRA; CDR2 reads YSYEKL. The CDR3 loop spans 13 amino acids. The CDR3 region has the DNA TGCGCCAGCAGCCGCCAGGTGAGAAATGAGCAGTTCTTC. Residues: CASSRQVRNEQFF.

J is TRBJ2-7 and V is TRBV13; TRBD2 agrees at 15 bases. V lost 4 bases and J lost 4; bases outside the gene matches: 5. CDR3 length: 16 amino acids. Germline CDR1 and CDR2: PRHDT and FYEKMQ (reference sequence). This CDR3 reads CASSSGLAGGGYEQYF. The CDR3 bases are TGTGCCAGCAGCTCGGGACTAGCGGGAGGAGGGTACGAGCAGTACTTC.

The genes are TRBV5-1 and TRBJ2-5, with 9 bases aligning to TRBD1. The CDR3 contains 18 residues. Germline V gives CDR1 SGHRS, CDR2 YFSETQ. The V segment lost 2 bases and the J segment 5 bases; nucleotides outside the gene matches: 16. The DNA for the CDR3 is TGCGCCAGCAGCTTCCGGACAGGGGATGCCCTTCTGGGGGAGACCCAGTACTTC. It yields the protein CASSFRTGDALLGETQYF.

This chain uses TRBV5-8 with TRBJ1-2, with TRBD1 matching over 8 bases. The junction had 5 bases not matched to a gene; V was cut back by 2 bases and J by 2 bases. This CDR3 spans 15 amino acids. CDR1 is SGHTS, CDR2 YDEGEE, per germline. DNA of the CDR3: TGTGCCAGCAGCTTTTCAGGGGGCTACAACTATGGCTACACCTTC. Its protein product is CASSFSGGYNYGYTF.